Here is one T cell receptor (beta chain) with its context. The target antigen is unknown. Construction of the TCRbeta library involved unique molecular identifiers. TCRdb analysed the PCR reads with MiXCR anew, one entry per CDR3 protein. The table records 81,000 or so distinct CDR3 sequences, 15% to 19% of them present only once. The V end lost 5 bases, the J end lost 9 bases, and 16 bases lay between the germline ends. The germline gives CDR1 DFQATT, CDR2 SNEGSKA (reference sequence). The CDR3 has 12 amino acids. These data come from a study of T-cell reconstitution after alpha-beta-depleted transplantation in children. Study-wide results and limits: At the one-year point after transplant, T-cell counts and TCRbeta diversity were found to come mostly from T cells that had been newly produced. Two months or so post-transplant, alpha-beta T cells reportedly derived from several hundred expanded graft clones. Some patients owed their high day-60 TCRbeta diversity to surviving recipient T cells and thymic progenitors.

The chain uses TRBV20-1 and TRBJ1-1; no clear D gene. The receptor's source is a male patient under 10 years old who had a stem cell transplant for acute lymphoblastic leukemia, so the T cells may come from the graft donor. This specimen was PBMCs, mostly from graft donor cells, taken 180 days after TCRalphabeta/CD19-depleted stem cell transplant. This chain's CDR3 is CSADPGVGQAFF. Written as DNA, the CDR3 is TGCAGTGCTGACCCGGGTGTCGGGCAAGCTTTCTTT.